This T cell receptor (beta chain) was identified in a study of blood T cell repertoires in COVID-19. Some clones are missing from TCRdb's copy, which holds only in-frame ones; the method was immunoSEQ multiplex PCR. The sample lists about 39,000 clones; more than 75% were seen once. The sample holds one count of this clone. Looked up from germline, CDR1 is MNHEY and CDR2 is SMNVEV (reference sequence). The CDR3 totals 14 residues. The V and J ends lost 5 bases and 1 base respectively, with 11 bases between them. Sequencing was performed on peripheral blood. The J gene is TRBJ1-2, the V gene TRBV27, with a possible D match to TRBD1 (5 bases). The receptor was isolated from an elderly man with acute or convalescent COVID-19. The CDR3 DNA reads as TGTGCCAGCAGTCCCGTGGGGCTTAACTATGGCTACACCTTC. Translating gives CASSPVGLNYGYTF.